These T cell receptor beta chains were read from a single sample in a study of T cells after yellow fever vaccination. TCRdb re-called the 5' RACE reads with MiXCR, one entry per CDR3 protein. This table holds about 300,000 distinct CDR3 sequences, less than 9.5% found once. The material sequenced was CD4+ T cells sorted from PBMCs, taken 5 days after the yellow fever booster vaccination. Every receptor here comes from a man aged 18 to 29 who received the YFV17D yellow fever vaccine. CDR3s leave out the opening cysteine and the closing phenylalanine or tryptophan.

cdr3_aa | v_call
ASTRQGRYSPLH | TRBV6-2/TRBV6-3
ASSFSGDTQY | TRBV7-2
ASSSMIARPGELF | TRBV7-2
ASSPLQTGQNEQF | TRBV12-3/TRBV12-4
ASSLGRVGNTEAF | TRBV7-9
AISDPGLKSGNTIY | TRBV10-3
SADRTGSSIEAF | TRBV20-1
ASSLDLGGYNEQF | TRBV5-1
ASSKGTSPIYEQF | TRBV21-1
ASSFIVSTDTQY | TRBV7-2
ASSLDPGSETQY | TRBV11-2
ASSFTGLARETQY | TRBV5-1
ASSLALGYNEKLF | TRBV5-1
ASSFRINEKLF | TRBV5-1
ATSDRDFYNEQF | TRBV24-1
ASSDRETNEKLF | TRBV6-5
ASSPWTGGVPTQY | TRBV4-3
ASSLGWGPNTDTQY | TRBV5-1
ASRGRAAGELF | TRBV12-3/TRBV12-4
ASGSGGNTIY | TRBV3-1
ASSNRLSNQPQH | TRBV6-2/TRBV6-3
ASSQDGPRAGDTQY | TRBV3-1
ASSPSRVNTEAF | TRBV18